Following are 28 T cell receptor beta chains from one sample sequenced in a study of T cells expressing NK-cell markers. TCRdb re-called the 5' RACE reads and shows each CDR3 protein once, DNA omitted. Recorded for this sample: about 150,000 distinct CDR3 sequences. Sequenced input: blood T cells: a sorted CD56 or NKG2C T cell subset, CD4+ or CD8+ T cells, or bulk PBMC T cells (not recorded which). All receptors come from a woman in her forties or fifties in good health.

This chain's CDR3 is CASSQDRASGRHYNKQFF. This rearrangement joins TRBV3-1 to TRBJ2-1; there is no DNA to check the TCRdb D call of TRBD2. Germline-derived CDR1 and CDR2 are LGHDT and YNNKEL (reference sequence). There are 18 residues in the CDR3.

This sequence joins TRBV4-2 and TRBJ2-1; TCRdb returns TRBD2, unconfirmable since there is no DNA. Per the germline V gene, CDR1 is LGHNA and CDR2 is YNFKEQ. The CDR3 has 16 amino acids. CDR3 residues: CATRGSREGRGNEQFF.

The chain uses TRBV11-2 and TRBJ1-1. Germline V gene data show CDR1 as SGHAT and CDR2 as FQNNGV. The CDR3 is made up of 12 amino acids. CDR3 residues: CASSSGGNEAFF.

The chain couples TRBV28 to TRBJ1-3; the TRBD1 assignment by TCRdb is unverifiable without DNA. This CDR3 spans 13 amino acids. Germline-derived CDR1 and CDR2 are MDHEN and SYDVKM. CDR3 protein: CASSTGSGNTIYF.

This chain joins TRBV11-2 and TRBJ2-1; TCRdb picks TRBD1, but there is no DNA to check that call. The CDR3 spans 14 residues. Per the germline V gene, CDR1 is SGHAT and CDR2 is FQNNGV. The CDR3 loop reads CASSWGTGYNEQFF.

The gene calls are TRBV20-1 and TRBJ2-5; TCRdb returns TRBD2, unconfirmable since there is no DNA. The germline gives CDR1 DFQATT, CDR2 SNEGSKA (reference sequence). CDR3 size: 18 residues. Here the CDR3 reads CSARGLASDQQLQETQYF.

CDR3 protein: CASSFPAGDEKLFF. The chain is built from TRBV5-6 and TRBJ1-4; checking the TCRdb D call of TRBD1 is not possible without DNA. Germline CDR1 and CDR2: SGHDT and YYEEEE. The CDR3 sequence is 14 residues long.

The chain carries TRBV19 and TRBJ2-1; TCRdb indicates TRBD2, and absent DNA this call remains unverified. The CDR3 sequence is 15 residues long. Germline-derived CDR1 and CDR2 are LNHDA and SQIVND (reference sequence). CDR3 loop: CASQKTSGSYNEQFF.

The CDR3 protein is CASSLYRGPTGELFF. The chain combines TRBV12-3 or TRBV12-4 with TRBJ2-2; as DNA is missing, the TRBD2 call by TCRdb cannot be tested. The CDR3 spans 15 residues.

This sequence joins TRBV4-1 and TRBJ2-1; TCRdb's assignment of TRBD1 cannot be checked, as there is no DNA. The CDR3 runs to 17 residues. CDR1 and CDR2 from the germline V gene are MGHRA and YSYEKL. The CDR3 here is CASSQDRGQSSYNEQFF.

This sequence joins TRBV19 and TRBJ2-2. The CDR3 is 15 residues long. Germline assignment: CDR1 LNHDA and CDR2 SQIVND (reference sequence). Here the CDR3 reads CASSSSWTYGGELFF.

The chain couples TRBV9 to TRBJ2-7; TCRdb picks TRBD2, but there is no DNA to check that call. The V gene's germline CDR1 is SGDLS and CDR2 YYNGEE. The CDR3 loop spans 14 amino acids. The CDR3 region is CASSGTSGGYEQYF.

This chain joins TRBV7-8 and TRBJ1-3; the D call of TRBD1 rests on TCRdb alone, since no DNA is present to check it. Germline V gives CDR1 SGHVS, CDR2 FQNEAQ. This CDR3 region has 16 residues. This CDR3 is CASSLERQDRGNTIYF.

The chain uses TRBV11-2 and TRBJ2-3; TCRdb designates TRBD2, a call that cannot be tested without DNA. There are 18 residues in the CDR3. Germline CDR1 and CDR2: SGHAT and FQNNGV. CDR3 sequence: CASSLEEWAGGSTDTQYF.

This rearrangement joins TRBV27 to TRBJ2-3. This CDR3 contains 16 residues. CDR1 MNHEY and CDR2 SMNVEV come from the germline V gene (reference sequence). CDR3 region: CASSLYLADRTDTQYF.

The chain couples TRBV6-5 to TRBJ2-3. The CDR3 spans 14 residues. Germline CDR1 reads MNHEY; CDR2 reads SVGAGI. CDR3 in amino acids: CASNLAESTDTQYF.

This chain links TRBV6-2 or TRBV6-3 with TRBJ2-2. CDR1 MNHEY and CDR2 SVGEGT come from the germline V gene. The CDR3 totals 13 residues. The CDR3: CASSPTMSGELFF.

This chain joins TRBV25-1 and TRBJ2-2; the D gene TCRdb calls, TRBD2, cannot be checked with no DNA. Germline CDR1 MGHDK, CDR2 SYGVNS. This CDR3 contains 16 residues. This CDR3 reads CASSEFVADDTGELFF.

The CDR3 reads CASSSSTVIAGANVLTF. This chain links TRBV27 with TRBJ2-6. The CDR3 has 17 residues. Germline assignment: CDR1 MNHEY and CDR2 SMNVEV (reference sequence).

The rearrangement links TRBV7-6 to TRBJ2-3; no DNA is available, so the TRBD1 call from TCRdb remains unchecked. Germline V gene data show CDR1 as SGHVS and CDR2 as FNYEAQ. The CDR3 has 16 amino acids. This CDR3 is CASSLAWGSQADTQYF.

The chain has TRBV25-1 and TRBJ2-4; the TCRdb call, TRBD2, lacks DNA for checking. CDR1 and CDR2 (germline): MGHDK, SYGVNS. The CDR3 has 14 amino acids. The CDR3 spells CASSAPRGGNIQYF.

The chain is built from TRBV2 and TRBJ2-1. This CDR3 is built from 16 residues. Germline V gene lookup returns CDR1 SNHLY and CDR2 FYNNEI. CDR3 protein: CASSEAWTSGNNEQFF.

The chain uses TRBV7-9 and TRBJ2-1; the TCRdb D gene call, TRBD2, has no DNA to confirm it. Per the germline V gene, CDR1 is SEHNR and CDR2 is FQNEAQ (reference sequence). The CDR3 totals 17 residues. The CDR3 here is CASSSRLAGSSYNEQFF.

This CDR3 reads CASSDPASGGADEQFF. The chain joins TRBV2 to TRBJ2-1; no DNA is available, so the TRBD2 call from TCRdb remains unchecked. Germline V gives CDR1 SNHLY, CDR2 FYNNEI. The CDR3 has 16 residues.

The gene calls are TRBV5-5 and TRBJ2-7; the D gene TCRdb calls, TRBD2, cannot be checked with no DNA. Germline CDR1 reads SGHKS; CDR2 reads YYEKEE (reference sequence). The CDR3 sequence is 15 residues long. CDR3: CATQLSGRAIGEQYF.

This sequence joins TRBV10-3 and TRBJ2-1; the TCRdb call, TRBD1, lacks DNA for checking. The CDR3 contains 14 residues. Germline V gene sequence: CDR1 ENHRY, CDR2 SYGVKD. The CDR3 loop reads CAISESEEGDEQFF.

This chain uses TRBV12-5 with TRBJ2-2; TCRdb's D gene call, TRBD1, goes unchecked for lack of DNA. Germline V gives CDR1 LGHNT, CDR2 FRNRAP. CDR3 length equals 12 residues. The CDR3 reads CASGGPTGELFF. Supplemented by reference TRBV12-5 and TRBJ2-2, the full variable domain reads DARVTQTPRHKVTEMGQEVTMRCQPILGHNTVFWYRQTMMQGLELLAYFRNRAPLDDSGMPKDRFSAEMPDATLATLKIQPSEPRDSAVYFCASGGPTGELFFGEGSRLTVL.

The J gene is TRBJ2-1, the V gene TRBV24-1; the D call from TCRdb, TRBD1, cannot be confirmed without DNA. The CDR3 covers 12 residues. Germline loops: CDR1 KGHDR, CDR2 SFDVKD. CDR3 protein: CAKFRDNVLQFF.